Shown below are 12 T cell receptor beta chains from a single sample sequenced in a study of Tregs in tolerant kidney transplant recipients. Profiling relied on immunoSEQ multiplex PCR, and the TCRdb table lists in-frame clones only, not all of them. This table holds some 56,000 clones, 90% to 95% found once. Mixed chimerism was transient after nonmyeloablative marrow transplants from related graft donors. This material consisted of CD8+ T cells from blood (PBMCs), taken 24 months after the transplant. These receptors were taken from a human patient who received a combined kidney and bone marrow transplant. Part of the T cells may come from the graft donor.

The chain combines TRBV9 with TRBJ2-3; D is perhaps TRBD1 (5 bases). V dropped 0 bases and J dropped 4 bases, with 6 bases sitting between them. CDR3 length equals 13 residues. Germline V gives CDR1 SGDLS, CDR2 YYNGEE. This CDR3 is CASSVGGADTQYF. Here the CDR3 DNA reads TGTGCCAGCAGCGTAGGGGGCGCAGATACGCAGTATTTT.

The chain has TRBV29-1 and TRBJ1-1; 8 bases map to TRBD1. CDR1 and CDR2 (germline): SQVTM, ANQGSEA. Trimming cost V 0 bases and J 4 bases; bases outside gene matches: 7. CDR3 size: 15 residues. The CDR3 loop reads CSVEDHGTGGTEAFF. Written as DNA, the CDR3 is TGCAGCGTTGAAGATCATGGTACAGGGGGCACTGAAGCTTTCTTT.

The table lists this clone with a count of one. The chain couples TRBV4-3 to TRBJ2-7; possible D gene TRBD1, 6 bases. Germline values: CDR1 LGHNA, CDR2 YSLEER. Trimming removed 4 bases from V and 4 bases from J, with 11 bases in between. The CDR3 totals 13 residues. The CDR3 DNA sequence: TGCGCCAGCAGCCCATTCAGGGGATACGAGCAGTACTTC. Translating it yields CASSPFRGYEQYF.

This sequence joins TRBV7-9 and TRBJ1-1, with D tentatively TRBD1 (6 bases). Germline CDR1 reads SEHNR; CDR2 reads FQNEAQ (reference sequence). V was shortened by 4 bases and J by 1 base, with 7 bases between the two germline ends. The CDR3 totals 13 residues. The CDR3 nucleotides read TGTGCCAGCAGCTCGACAGGGAACACTGAAGCTTTCTTT. It is translated as CASSSTGNTEAFF.

As DNA, the CDR3 is TGTGCCAGCAGCCCCGTTGTTTCGGATTGGGCACAGGGGGGATTGGCAGATACGCAGTATTTT. It yields the protein CASSPVVSDWAQGGLADTQYF. This chain connects TRBV28 to TRBJ2-3; 8 positions agree with TRBD1. The CDR3 is 21 amino acids. J was trimmed by 4 bases and V by 6 bases; bases with no gene match: 27. The germline gives CDR1 MDHEN, CDR2 SYDVKM.

V is TRBV14 and J is TRBJ2-7; tentative D call: TRBD1 (6 bases). Germline values: CDR1 SGHDN, CDR2 FVKESK. Trimming cost V 2 bases and J 3 bases, with 8 bases left between them. The CDR3 totals 13 residues. The CDR3 bases are TGTGCCAGCAGCCAATACAGGGTCTACGAGCAGTACTTC. Translation: CASSQYRVYEQYF.

The V and J genes are TRBV7-9 and TRBJ2-7; D unresolved. The length of the CDR3 is 13 residues. Trimming shortened V by 5 bases and J by 0 bases, and 8 bases separated the two germline ends. Germline CDR1 and CDR2: SEHNR and FQNEAQ (reference sequence). The CDR3 DNA reads as TGTGCCAGCAGCATTAGAGCCTCCTACGAGCAGTACTTC. This gives the protein CASSIRASYEQYF.

The rearrangement uses TRBV21-1 and TRBJ2-3; the D segment call TRBD2 is taken from the table without a DNA check. TRBV21-1 is a listed pseudogene. This CDR3 contains 17 residues. In nucleotides, the CDR3 is TGTGCCAGCAGCAGGGGGACTAGCGGGAATACAACAGATACGCAGTATTTT. It translates to CASSRGTSGNTTDTQYF.

V gene TRBV7-9 combines with J gene TRBJ2-2; TRBD1 agrees at 10 bases. Germline CDR1 SEHNR, CDR2 FQNEAQ (reference sequence). This CDR3 region has 15 residues. The V gene end was trimmed by 7 bases and the J gene end by 7 bases; junction bases not matched to a gene: 9. The CDR3 spells CASTPSTGGHGELFF. In nucleotides, the CDR3 is TGTGCCAGCACCCCTTCGACAGGGGGCCACGGGGAGCTGTTTTTT.

This clone appeared a few times. The J gene is TRBJ1-4, the V gene TRBV9, with 9 bases lining up with TRBD1. The germline V gene encodes CDR1 SGDLS and CDR2 YYNGEE. This CDR3 comprises 14 residues. J lost 8 bases, V lost 4 bases, and 6 bases had no gene match. The CDR3, as DNA: TGTGCCAGCAGCCCACCGGGACAGGGAGAAAAACTGTTTTTT. Translated, it gives CASSPPGQGEKLFF.

The J gene is TRBJ2-7, the V gene TRBV13; D is undetermined. Germline V gene sequence: CDR1 PRHDT, CDR2 FYEKMQ (reference sequence). V was trimmed by 5 bases and J by 5 bases, leaving 7 bases between them. The CDR3 contains 11 residues. CDR3 protein: CASSPLNEQYF. As DNA, the CDR3 is TGTGCCAGCAGCCCTCTAAACGAGCAGTACTTC.

The rearrangement uses TRBV5-6 and TRBJ2-7; a weak D match, TRBD2 (6 bases). The CDR3 is 14 amino acids. Germline-derived CDR1 and CDR2 are SGHDT and YYEEEE. Trimming shortened V by 5 bases and J by 3 bases, and 15 bases separated the two germline ends. The CDR3 bases are TGTGCCAGCAGAACCGGGACTTTCAGCTACGAGCAGTACTTC. It is translated as CASRTGTFSYEQYF.